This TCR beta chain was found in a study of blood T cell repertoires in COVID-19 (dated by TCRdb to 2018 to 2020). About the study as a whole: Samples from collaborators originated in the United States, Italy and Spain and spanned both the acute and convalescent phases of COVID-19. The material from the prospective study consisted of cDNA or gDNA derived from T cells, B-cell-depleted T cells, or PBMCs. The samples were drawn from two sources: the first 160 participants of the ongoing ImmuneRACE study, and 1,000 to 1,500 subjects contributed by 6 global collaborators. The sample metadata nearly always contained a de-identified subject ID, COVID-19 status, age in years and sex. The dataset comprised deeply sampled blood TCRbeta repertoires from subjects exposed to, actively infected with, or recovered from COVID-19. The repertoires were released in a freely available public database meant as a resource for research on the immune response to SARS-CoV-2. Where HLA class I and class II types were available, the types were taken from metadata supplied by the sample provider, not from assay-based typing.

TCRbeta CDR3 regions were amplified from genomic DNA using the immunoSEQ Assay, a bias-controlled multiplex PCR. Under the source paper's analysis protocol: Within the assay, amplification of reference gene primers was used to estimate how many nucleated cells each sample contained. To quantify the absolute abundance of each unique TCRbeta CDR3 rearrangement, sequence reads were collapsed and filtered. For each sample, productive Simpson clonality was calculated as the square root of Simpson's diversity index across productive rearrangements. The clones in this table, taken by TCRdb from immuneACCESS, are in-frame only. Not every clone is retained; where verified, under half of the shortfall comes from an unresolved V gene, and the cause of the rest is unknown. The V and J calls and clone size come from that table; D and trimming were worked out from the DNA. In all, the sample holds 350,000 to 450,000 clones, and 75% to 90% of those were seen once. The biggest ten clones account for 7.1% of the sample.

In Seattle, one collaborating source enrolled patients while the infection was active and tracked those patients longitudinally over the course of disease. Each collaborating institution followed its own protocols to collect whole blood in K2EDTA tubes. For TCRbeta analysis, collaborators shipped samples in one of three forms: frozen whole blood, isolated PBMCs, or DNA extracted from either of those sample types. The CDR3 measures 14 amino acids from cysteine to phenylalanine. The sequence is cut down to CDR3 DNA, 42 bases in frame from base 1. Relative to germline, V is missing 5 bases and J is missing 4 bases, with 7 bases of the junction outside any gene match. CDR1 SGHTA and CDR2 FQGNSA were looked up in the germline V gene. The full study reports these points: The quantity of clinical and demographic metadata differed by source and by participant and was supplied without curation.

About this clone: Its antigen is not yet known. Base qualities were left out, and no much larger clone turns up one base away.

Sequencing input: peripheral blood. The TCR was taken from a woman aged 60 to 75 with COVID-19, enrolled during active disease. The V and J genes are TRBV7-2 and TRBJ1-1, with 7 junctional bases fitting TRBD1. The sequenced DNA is TGTGCCAGCAGCCTCAGGGGGTTGGCCACTGAAGCTTTCTTT. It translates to CASSLRGLATEAFF.